The 20 T cell receptor beta chains listed next were all sequenced from one sample in a study of cytomegalovirus exposure and HLA in healthy donors. The PCR used 60 Vbeta and 13 Jbeta primers. Some clones are missing from TCRdb's copy, which holds only in-frame ones; the method was immunoSEQ multiplex PCR. The sample has about 160,000 clones; around 77% are singletons. The sequencing input was PBMCs. Source of these receptors: a woman in her twenties or thirties in good health and CMV-seronegative.

The chain joins TRBV6-5 to TRBJ1-2; the D is unclear. This CDR3 has 13 amino acids. Trimming stripped 7 bases from V and 8 bases from J, with 17 bases between. CDR1 is MNHEY and CDR2 is SVGAGI in the germline V gene. The CDR3 spells CASTLRETDGYTF. CDR3 sequence (DNA): TGTGCCAGCACTCTAAGGGAGACGGACGGCTACACCTTC.

V gene TRBV6-5 combines with J gene TRBJ1-3, with 8 bases matching TRBD1. J was trimmed by 13 bases and V by 5 bases; bases with no gene match: 10. This CDR3 contains 13 residues. CDR1 is MNHEY, CDR2 SVGAGI, per germline. CDR3 sequence reads: CASSPPSGTGIYF. CDR3 bases: TGTGCCAGCAGTCCCCCCTCCGGGACAGGAATATATTTT.

This chain uses TRBV5-4 with TRBJ2-7, with TRBD2 matching over 12 bases. Unmatched junction bases numbered 8, after V lost 6 bases and J lost 7 bases. The germline gives CDR1 SGHNT, CDR2 YYREEE (reference sequence). This CDR3 region has 14 residues. In nucleotides, the CDR3 is TGTGCCAGCAAGCCTAGCGGGGGGGCCAAGGAGCAGTACTTC. It codes for CASKPSGGAKEQYF.

The sample holds a few counts of this clone. The chain combines TRBV5-6 with TRBJ2-7, with TRBD2 as a possible D gene (6 bases). The germline gives CDR1 SGHDT, CDR2 YYEEEE. The CDR3 sequence is 15 residues long. Deletions cut 8 bases from V and 0 bases from J, with 18 bases between. The CDR3 bases are TGTGCCAGTAGTTGGGGCGGGACGAGCTCCTACGAGCAGTACTTC. This sequence encodes CASSWGGTSSYEQYF.

The chain is built from TRBV18 and TRBJ1-5, with D possibly being TRBD1 (6 bases). The length of the CDR3 is 13 residues. With 5 bases removed from V and 7 bases from J, the gap between germline ends came to 12 bases. Germline CDR1 is KGHSH and CDR2 is LQKENI. DNA for the CDR3: TGTGCCAGCTCAACCGCAGGGGTACAGCCCCAGCATTTT. Protein sequence: CASSTAGVQPQHF.

DNA of the CDR3: TGTGCCAGCAGCCCCCGCCTATTACAGGGGTACGAGCAGTACTTC. This gives the protein CASSPRLLQGYEQYF. The rearrangement links TRBV11-2 to TRBJ2-7; 7 positions agree with TRBD1. Germline CDR1 is SGHAT and CDR2 is FQNNGV. V gave up 5 bases and J gave up 4 bases; unmatched junction bases: 11. The CDR3 runs 15 residues.

The V gene is TRBV5-1, the J gene TRBJ2-7; weak D call: TRBD1 (5 bases). CDR3 size: 12 residues. Trimming left V 4 bases short and J 3 bases short, with 8 bases between. Germline CDR1 and CDR2: SGHRS and YFSETQ. CDR3 DNA sequence: TGCGCCAGCAGCACGCAGGGCTACGAGCAGTACTTC. It codes for CASSTQGYEQYF.

This clone was picked up one time. This chain connects TRBV2 to TRBJ1-2; a possible D gene is TRBD1 (6 bases). From germline, CDR1 is SNHLY and CDR2 FYNNEI. Trimming stripped 0 bases from V and 2 bases from J, with 13 bases between. The CDR3 is 16 amino acids. CDR3 DNA: TGTGCCAGCAGTGAAGCCCTTTACAGGGACAACTATGGCTACACCTTC. This codes for CASSEALYRDNYGYTF.

This chain joins TRBV29-1 and TRBJ2-7; 8 bases are shared with TRBD1. The CDR3 runs to 12 residues. V lost 7 bases, J lost 5 bases, and 7 bases stayed unmatched. CDR1 is SQVTM and CDR2 is ANQGSEA in the germline V gene. The CDR3 spells CSGGQGAHEQYF. CDR3 sequence (DNA): TGCAGCGGCGGACAGGGTGCCCACGAGCAGTACTTC.

The chain couples TRBV15 to TRBJ1-6, with D tentatively TRBD1 (5 bases). V gave up 1 base and J gave up 7 bases, with 14 bases separating them. The germline CDR1 and CDR2 sequences are LNHNV and YYDKDF (reference sequence). This CDR3 contains 16 residues. Here the CDR3 DNA reads TGTGCCACCAGCAGAGTTGATGGGGCCGAAAATTCACCCCTCCACTTT. Residues: CATSRVDGAENSPLHF.

The genes are TRBV5-1 and TRBJ1-5; perhaps TRBD1 as D (5 bases). The CDR3 totals 15 residues. Germline V gene data show CDR1 as SGHRS and CDR2 as YFSETQ. The V end was cut by 0 bases, the J end by 3 bases, with 10 bases between. CDR3 amino acids: CASSLEGALNQPQHF. CDR3 DNA sequence: TGCGCCAGCAGCTTGGAAGGGGCCCTCAATCAGCCCCAGCATTTT.

The V and J genes are TRBV18 and TRBJ2-1, with D maybe TRBD1 (5 bases). Germline V CDR1 and CDR2: KGHSH, LQKENI. V was clipped by 0 bases and J by 1 base, with 10 bases between them. This CDR3 has 16 amino acids. CDR3 loop: CASSPPGGASYNEQFF. CDR3 DNA: TGTGCCAGCTCACCACCGGGTGGGGCTTCCTACAATGAGCAGTTCTTC.

This chain connects TRBV18 to TRBJ1-1; 7 bases align to TRBD1. The CDR3 spans 13 residues. V was pared by 3 bases and J by 7 bases, with 5 bases of the junction left unmatched. Looked up from germline, CDR1 is KGHSH and CDR2 is LQKENI. CDR3 sequence reads: CASSPKGTDEAFF. The CDR3 coding sequence is TGTGCCAGCTCACCGAAGGGGACAGATGAAGCTTTCTTT.

The J gene is TRBJ2-5, the V gene TRBV13; D uncertain. In germline, CDR1 is PRHDT, CDR2 FYEKMQ (reference sequence). Trimming took 5 bases from V and 5 from J, leaving 12 bases between them. This CDR3 comprises 13 residues. The CDR3 spells CASSPTGGETQYF. CDR3 sequence (DNA): TGTGCCAGCAGCCCTACGGGTGGCGAGACCCAGTACTTC.

The chain joins TRBV6-5 to TRBJ2-6, with D possibly matching TRBD2 (6 bases). Trimming took off 2 bases at V and 4 bases at J, with 12 bases between the two ends. This CDR3 contains 16 residues. CDR1 is MNHEY, CDR2 SVGAGI, per germline. In nucleotides, the CDR3 is TGTGCCAGCAGTTACGGAGGGGAAGTAGGGGCCAACGTCCTGACTTTC. Residues: CASSYGGEVGANVLTF.

In the case of this clone: Relative to the germline gene, one junction end is altered; a read error may explain this. The J gene is TRBJ2-3, the V gene TRBV2; 15 nucleotides match TRBD2. The germline V gene has CDR1 SNHLY and CDR2 FYNNEI. This CDR3 contains 16 residues. The CDR3 DNA is TGTGCCAGCAGGGAAGGGACTAGCGGGGGGAAAGATACGCAGTATTTT. It specifies CASREGTSGGKDTQYF. The full variable domain, its missing parts supplied by reference TRBV2 and TRBJ2-3, is EPEVTQTPSHQVTQMGQEVILRCVPISNHLYFYWYRQILGQKVEFLVSFYNNEISEKSEIFDDQFSVERPDGSNFTLKIRSTKLEDSAMYFCASREGTSGGKDTQYFGPGTRLTVL.

The chain has TRBV5-4 and TRBJ1-1; no clear D gene. Germline V gene lookup returns CDR1 SGHNT and CDR2 YYREEE (reference sequence). The CDR3 spans 15 residues. V gave up 2 bases and J gave up 1 base, with 12 bases separating them. CDR3 coding DNA: TGTGCCAGCAGCTTAGTGTCGCGGGAGAACACTGAAGCTTTCTTT. Translated, it gives CASSLVSRENTEAFF.

The V call is TRBV2, the J call TRBJ1-5; D is unresolved. From germline, CDR1 is SNHLY and CDR2 FYNNEI. Trimming took off 6 bases at V and 5 bases at J, with 8 bases between the two ends. The CDR3 is made up of 12 amino acids. The CDR3 sequence: CASSVFDQPQHF. The CDR3 DNA follows: TGTGCCAGCAGCGTTTTTGATCAGCCCCAGCATTTT.

There are many counts of this clone. The chain recombines TRBV6-5 with TRBJ1-1, with D possibly matching TRBD1 (6 bases). Trimming cost V 0 bases and J 6 bases, with 11 bases left between them. Germline V lookup: CDR1 MNHEY, CDR2 SVGAGI. This CDR3 comprises 14 residues. CDR3 amino acids: CASSYSRGSSEAFF. The CDR3 region has the DNA TGTGCCAGCAGTTACTCGAGGGGGAGTTCTGAAGCTTTCTTT.

For this clone: As the CDR3 is not closed by the conserved phenylalanine or tryptophan, this likely results from a read error. The J gene is TRBJ1-1, the V gene TRBV7-8; TRBD1 aligns across 11 bases. Trimming removed 5 bases from V and 0 bases from J; junction bases left unmatched: 5. The CDR3 totals 16 residues. Germline V CDR1 and CDR2: SGHVS, FQNEAQ. The chain's CDR3 is CASSHGQGAMNTEAFL. For the CDR3, the DNA is TGTGCCAGCAGCCATGGACAGGGGGCCATGAACACTGAAGCTTTCCTT.